This passage covers 23 T cell receptor beta chains from one sample sequenced in a study of blood T cells in healthy people across ages. Together with a sample-barcoded 5' primer, a J-beta primer mix was included in a second PCR lasting roughly 6 to 12 cycles. MiXCR, applied by TCRdb to the 5' RACE reads, yields one record per CDR3 protein. The table includes roughly 800,000 distinct CDR3 sequences, 53% detected once. What was sequenced was blood. The receptors derive from a man of 80 years or more in good health.

This clonotype came up a few times. The V and J genes are TRBV5-1 and TRBJ2-7; TRBD1 is a possible D gene (6 bases). The CDR3 spans 15 residues. Deletions cut 4 bases from V and 0 bases from J, with 14 bases between. The V gene's germline CDR1 is SGHRS and CDR2 YFSETQ. In DNA form, the CDR3 reads TGCGCCAGCAGCCCAATAGGGACACTCTCCTACGAGCAGTACTTC. It is translated as CASSPIGTLSYEQYF. Based on the CDR3 plus reference TRBV5-1 and TRBJ2-7, the full variable domain is KAGVTQTPRYLIKTRGQQVTLSCSPISGHRSVSWYQQTPGQGLQFLFEYFSETQRNKGNFPGRFSGRQFSNSRSEMNVSTLELGDSALYLCASSPIGTLSYEQYFGPGTRLTVT.

This chain uses TRBV28 with TRBJ2-4, with D maybe TRBD1 (5 bases). CDR1 MDHEN and CDR2 SYDVKM come from the germline V gene. The CDR3 is 14 amino acids. V was trimmed by 1 base and J by 8 bases, leaving 12 bases between them. The CDR3 spells CASSLSPRVDIQYF. The DNA for the CDR3 is TGTGCCAGCAGTTTATCCCCCAGGGTAGACATTCAGTACTTC.

The rearrangement links TRBV6-1 to TRBJ2-5; the D gene is possibly TRBD2 (6 bases). Looked up from germline, CDR1 is MNHNS and CDR2 is SASEGT. Trimming stripped 4 bases from V and 7 bases from J, with 13 bases between. The CDR3 has 13 amino acids. The CDR3: CASSGQTEGTQYF. The CDR3 nucleotides are TGTGCCAGCAGTGGACAGACGGAGGGGACCCAGTACTTC.

This rearrangement joins TRBV2 to TRBJ2-1; TRBD2 aligns across 9 bases. Germline assignment: CDR1 SNHLY and CDR2 FYNNEI. Trimming at V came to 3 bases and at J to 8 bases, leaving 8 bases not matched to a gene. The CDR3 is 15 amino acids. In nucleotides, the CDR3 is TGTGCCAGCAGTGAGCGGCGGGAGGGCATGGATGAGCAGTTCTTC. It specifies CASSERREGMDEQFF.

This rearrangement joins TRBV12-3 or TRBV12-4 to TRBJ2-5, with D possibly TRBD2 on 5 matching bases. The CDR3 is 14 amino acids. V was clipped by 7 bases and J by 2 bases, with 14 bases between them. The DNA of the CDR3 is TGTGCCAGCACCCTACATCGGAGGCAAGAGACCCAGTACTTC. This codes for CASTLHRRQETQYF.

This clonotype was detected only a few times. This sequence joins TRBV7-2 and TRBJ2-3; D is uncertain. This CDR3 is 13 amino acids long. Germline V gene sequence: CDR1 SGHTA, CDR2 FQGNSA. Trimming left V 5 bases short and J 1 base short, with 7 bases between. The CDR3 coding sequence is TGTGCCAGCAGCCCAAGTGGCACAGATACGCAGTATTTT. Residues: CASSPSGTDTQYF.

The rearrangement uses TRBV18 and TRBJ1-1; possible D gene TRBD1, 5 bases. The CDR3 is 15 amino acids. V lost 2 bases and J 3 bases, leaving 13 bases between the germline ends. CDR1 KGHSH and CDR2 LQKENI come from the germline V gene. CDR3 region: CASSPMLGEDTEAFF. The CDR3 DNA reads as TGTGCCAGCTCACCAATGCTGGGGGAAGACACTGAAGCTTTCTTT. Looking up the rest from reference TRBV18 and TRBJ1-1 gives the full variable domain: NAGVMQNPRHLVRRRGQEARLRCSPMKGHSHVYWYRQLPEEGLKFMVYLQKENIIDESGMPKERFSAEFPKEGPSILRIQQVVRGDSAAYFCASSPMLGEDTEAFFGQGTRLTVV.

V is TRBV20-1 and J is TRBJ1-1; no clear D. V was clipped by 3 bases and J by 2 bases, with 16 bases between them. Germline CDR1 is DFQATT and CDR2 is SNEGSKA (reference sequence). The CDR3 consists of 15 residues. This CDR3 reads CSARGGGFGNTEAFF. Written as DNA, the CDR3 is TGCAGTGCTAGGGGTGGAGGGTTTGGAAACACTGAAGCTTTCTTT.

CDR3 residues: CASSSRGATGELFF. CDR3 nucleotides: TGTGCCAGCAGTAGTAGGGGGGCCACCGGGGAGCTGTTTTTT. This sequence joins TRBV7-9 and TRBJ2-2, with D tentatively TRBD1 or TRBD2 (6 bases each). Germline assignment: CDR1 SEHNR and CDR2 FQNEAQ (reference sequence). CDR3 length equals 14 residues. Deletions cut 6 bases from V and 4 bases from J, with 12 bases between.

The V and J genes are TRBV6-5 and TRBJ1-1, with 8 bases lining up with TRBD1. CDR3 length: 13 residues. The germline gives CDR1 MNHEY, CDR2 SVGAGI. V gave up 2 bases and J gave up 6 bases; unmatched junction bases: 2. The CDR3 DNA follows: TGTGCCAGCAGTTACCTACAGGGGGCTGAAGCTTTCTTT. Residues: CASSYLQGAEAFF.

This chain joins TRBV20-1 and TRBJ1-2; the D gene is possibly TRBD1 (5 bases). Germline CDR1 reads DFQATT; CDR2 reads SNEGSKA (reference sequence). This CDR3 has 14 amino acids. The V end was cut by 1 base, the J end by 0 bases, with 9 bases between. CDR3 region: CSARVDTTNYGYTF. CDR3 DNA: TGCAGTGCTAGAGTGGACACGACTAACTATGGCTACACCTTC.

V is TRBV10-3 and J is TRBJ2-1, with 8 bases identical to TRBD2. Germline assignment: CDR1 ENHRY and CDR2 SYGVKD. J lost 4 bases, V lost 4 bases, and 3 bases had no gene match. This CDR3 region has 14 residues. The CDR3 spells CAISVSGTYNEQFF. CDR3 nucleotide sequence: TGTGCCATCAGTGTTAGCGGGACGTACAATGAGCAGTTCTTC.

The chain recombines TRBV29-1 with TRBJ1-2; D unresolved. The CDR3 covers 13 residues. Trimming stripped 4 bases from V and 4 bases from J, with 13 bases between. CDR1 SQVTM and CDR2 ANQGSEA come from the germline V gene. CDR3 nucleotides: TGCAGCGTTGCGCACAGAGTCAGCTATGGCTACACCTTC. This encodes CSVAHRVSYGYTF.

The chain has TRBV24-1 and TRBJ2-3; a weak D match, TRBD1 (7 bases). Germline V gives CDR1 KGHDR, CDR2 SFDVKD. V gave up 0 bases and J gave up 6 bases, with 15 bases separating them. This CDR3 is built from 16 residues. Here the CDR3 reads CATSDLSGGLGDTQYF. CDR3 DNA: TGTGCCACCAGTGATTTGTCAGGGGGACTTGGGGATACGCAGTATTTT.

The chain combines TRBV11-2 with TRBJ2-6; D is unresolved. Germline V lookup: CDR1 SGHAT, CDR2 FQNNGV. This CDR3 contains 14 residues. Between the trimmed V and J ends, which lost 6 bases and 11 bases, there was a span of 17 bases. The CDR3 sequence: CASSSLPGRDVLTF. CDR3 DNA: TGTGCCAGCAGTTCCCTCCCGGGCAGAGACGTCCTGACTTTC.

The chain carries TRBV24-1 and TRBJ2-6, with D perhaps matching TRBD1 (5 bases). Trimming took 4 bases from V and 0 from J, leaving 18 bases between them. This CDR3 comprises 19 residues. The V gene's germline CDR1 is KGHDR and CDR2 SFDVKD. CDR3 bases: TGTGCCACCAGTGACTACCCTTGGCCCGACAGCTCTGGGGCCAACGTCCTGACTTTC. As protein: CATSDYPWPDSSGANVLTF.

The chain employs TRBV5-1 and TRBJ2-2; D call uncertain. The CDR3 sequence is 14 residues long. CDR1 and CDR2 (germline): SGHRS, YFSETQ. V dropped 1 base and J dropped 4 bases, with 8 bases sitting between them. CDR3 sequence reads: CASSLPLGTGELFF. The CDR3 DNA follows: TGCGCCAGCAGCTTGCCTCTGGGCACCGGGGAGCTGTTTTTT.

This clonotype has only a few counts. This chain uses TRBV20-1 with TRBJ2-7; 9 nucleotides line up with TRBD2. Germline V lookup: CDR1 DFQATT, CDR2 SNEGSKA (reference sequence). The CDR3 consists of 13 residues. Trimming cost V 7 bases and J 2 bases; bases outside gene matches: 6. The CDR3 DNA sequence: TGCAGTGTTGGGGGCGGGAGGGCCTACGAGCAGTACTTC. Its protein is CSVGGGRAYEQYF.

This clonotype turned up a few times. V usage is TRBV4-2 and J usage is TRBJ2-7, with D possibly TRBD1 on 6 matching bases. Trimming pared 0 bases from V and 0 bases from J, leaving 9 bases between. CDR1 is LGHNA, CDR2 YNFKEQ, per germline. The length of the CDR3 is 15 residues. CDR3 residues: CASSQDLGGSYEQYF. Here the CDR3 DNA reads TGTGCCAGCAGCCAAGATCTAGGGGGCTCCTACGAGCAGTACTTC.

The chain combines TRBV5-1 with TRBJ2-5; unclear D gene. Trimming left V 7 bases short and J 2 bases short, with 12 bases between. CDR3 length equals 13 residues. Germline V CDR1 and CDR2: SGHRS, YFSETQ. The CDR3 is CASGRLFQETQYF. The CDR3 nucleotides are TGCGCCAGCGGACGGCTGTTTCAAGAGACCCAGTACTTC.

This clonotype was picked up many times. The chain employs TRBV7-2 and TRBJ2-1; perhaps TRBD2 as D (6 bases). Trimming took 3 bases from V and 15 from J, leaving 12 bases between them. Germline CDR1 reads SGHTA; CDR2 reads FQGNSA. This CDR3 is 11 amino acids long. The DNA of the CDR3 is TGTGCCAGCAGCTTCCGGCGGGAACTGTTCTTC. Protein: CASSFRRELFF. Full variable domain (outside the CDR3, taken from reference TRBV7-2 and TRBJ2-1): GAGVSQSPSNKVTEKGKDVELRCDPISGHTALYWYRQSLGQGLEFLIYFQGNSAPDKSGLPSDRFSAERTGGSVSTLTIQRTQQEDSAVYLCASSFRRELFFGPGTRLTVL.

This clonotype was seen only a few times. The chain is built from TRBV20-1 and TRBJ2-1; D is perhaps TRBD2 (6 bases). The CDR3 has 15 amino acids. The germline gives CDR1 DFQATT, CDR2 SNEGSKA (reference sequence). V was trimmed by 3 bases and J by 6 bases, leaving 18 bases between them. For the CDR3, the DNA is TGCAGTGCTAGCGGGGAAGCGGGCCCCTTCAATGAGCAGTTCTTC. Translating it yields CSASGEAGPFNEQFF.

The V call is TRBV5-1, the J call TRBJ2-1, with 7 bases aligning to TRBD2. J gave up 3 bases and V 3 bases, and 15 bases lay outside the gene matches. This CDR3 region has 18 residues. Looked up from germline, CDR1 is SGHRS and CDR2 is YFSETQ. The CDR3: CASSSGAGPSTLYNEQFF. The CDR3 nucleotides read TGCGCCAGCAGCTCCGGAGCGGGACCCTCAACTCTCTACAATGAGCAGTTCTTC.